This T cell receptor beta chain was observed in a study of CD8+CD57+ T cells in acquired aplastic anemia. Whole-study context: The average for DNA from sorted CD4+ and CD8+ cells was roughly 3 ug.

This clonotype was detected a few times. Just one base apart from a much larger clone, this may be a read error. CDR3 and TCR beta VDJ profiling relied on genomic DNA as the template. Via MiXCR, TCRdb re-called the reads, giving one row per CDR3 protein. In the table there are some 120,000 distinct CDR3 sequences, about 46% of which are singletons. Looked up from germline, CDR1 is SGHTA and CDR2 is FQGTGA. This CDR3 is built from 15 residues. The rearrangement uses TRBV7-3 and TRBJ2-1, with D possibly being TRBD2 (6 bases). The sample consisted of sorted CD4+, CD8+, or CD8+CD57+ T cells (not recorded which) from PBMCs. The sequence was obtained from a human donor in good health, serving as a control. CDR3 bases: TGTGCCAGCAGCTCCAGACTAGTTTCCTACAATGAGCAGCTCTTC. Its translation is CASSSRLVSYNEQLF. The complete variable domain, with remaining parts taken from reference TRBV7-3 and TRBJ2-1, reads GAGVSQTPSNKVTEKGKYVELRCDPISGHTALYWYRQSLGQGPEFLIYFQGTGAADDSGLPNDRFFAVRPEGSVSTLKIQRTERGDSAVYLCASSSRLVSYNEQLFGPGTRLTVL.